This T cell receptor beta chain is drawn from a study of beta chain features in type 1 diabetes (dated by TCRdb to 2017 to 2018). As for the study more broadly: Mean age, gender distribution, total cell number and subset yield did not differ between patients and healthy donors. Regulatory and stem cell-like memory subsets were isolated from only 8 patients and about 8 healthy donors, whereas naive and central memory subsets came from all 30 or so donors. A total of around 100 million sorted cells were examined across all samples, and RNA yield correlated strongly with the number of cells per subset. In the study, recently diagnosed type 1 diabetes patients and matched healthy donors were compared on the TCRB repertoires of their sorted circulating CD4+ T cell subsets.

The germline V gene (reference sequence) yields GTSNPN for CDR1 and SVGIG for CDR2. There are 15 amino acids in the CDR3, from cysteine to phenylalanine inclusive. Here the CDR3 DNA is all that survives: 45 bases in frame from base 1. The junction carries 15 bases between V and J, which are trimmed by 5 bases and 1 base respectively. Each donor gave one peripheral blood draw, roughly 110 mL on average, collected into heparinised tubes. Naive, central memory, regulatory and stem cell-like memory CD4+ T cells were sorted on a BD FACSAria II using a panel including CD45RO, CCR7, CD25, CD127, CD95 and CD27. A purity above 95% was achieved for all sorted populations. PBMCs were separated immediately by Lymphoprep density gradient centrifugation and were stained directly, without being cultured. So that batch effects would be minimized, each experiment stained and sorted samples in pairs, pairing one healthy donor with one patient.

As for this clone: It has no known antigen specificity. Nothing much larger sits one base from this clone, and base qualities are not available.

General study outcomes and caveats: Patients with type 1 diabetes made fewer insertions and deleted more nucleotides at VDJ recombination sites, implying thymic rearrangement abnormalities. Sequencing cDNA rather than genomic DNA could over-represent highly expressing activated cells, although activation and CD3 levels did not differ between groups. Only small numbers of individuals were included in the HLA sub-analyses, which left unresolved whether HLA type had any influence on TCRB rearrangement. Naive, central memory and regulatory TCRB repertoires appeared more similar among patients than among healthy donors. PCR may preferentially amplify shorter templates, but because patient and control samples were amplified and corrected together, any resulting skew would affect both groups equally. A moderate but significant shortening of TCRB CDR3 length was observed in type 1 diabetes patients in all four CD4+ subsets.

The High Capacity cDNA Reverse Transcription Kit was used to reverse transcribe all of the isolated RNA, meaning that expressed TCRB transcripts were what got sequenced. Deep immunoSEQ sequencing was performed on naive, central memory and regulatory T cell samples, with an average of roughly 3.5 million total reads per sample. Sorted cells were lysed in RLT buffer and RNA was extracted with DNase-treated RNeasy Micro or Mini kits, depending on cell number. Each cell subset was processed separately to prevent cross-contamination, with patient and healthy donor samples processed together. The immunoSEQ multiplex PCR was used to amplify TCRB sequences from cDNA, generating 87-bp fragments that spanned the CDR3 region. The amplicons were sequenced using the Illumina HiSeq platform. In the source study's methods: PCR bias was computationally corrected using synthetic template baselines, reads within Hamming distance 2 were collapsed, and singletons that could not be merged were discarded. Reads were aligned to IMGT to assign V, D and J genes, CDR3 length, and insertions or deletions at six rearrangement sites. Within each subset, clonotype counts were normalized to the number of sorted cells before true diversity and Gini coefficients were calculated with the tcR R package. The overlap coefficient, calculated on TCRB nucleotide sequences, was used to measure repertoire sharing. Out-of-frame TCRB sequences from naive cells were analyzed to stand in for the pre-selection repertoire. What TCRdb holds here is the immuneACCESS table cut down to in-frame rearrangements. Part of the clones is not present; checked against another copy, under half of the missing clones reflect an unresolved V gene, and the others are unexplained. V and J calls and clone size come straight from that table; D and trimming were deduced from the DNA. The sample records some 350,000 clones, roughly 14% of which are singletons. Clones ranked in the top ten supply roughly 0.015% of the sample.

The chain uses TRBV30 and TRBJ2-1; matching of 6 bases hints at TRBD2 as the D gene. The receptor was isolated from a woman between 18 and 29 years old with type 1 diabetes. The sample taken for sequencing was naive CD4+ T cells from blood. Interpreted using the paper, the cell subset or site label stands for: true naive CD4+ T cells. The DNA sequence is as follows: TGTGCCTGGGATCTAGCGTCATATTCCTACAATGAGCAGTTCTTC. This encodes CAWDLASYSYNEQFF. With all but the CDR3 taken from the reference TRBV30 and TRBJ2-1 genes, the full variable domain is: SQTIHQWPATLVQPVGSPLSLECTVEGTSNPNLYWYRQAAGRGLQLLFYSVGIGQISSEVPQNLSASRPQDRQFILSSKKLLLSDSGFYLCAWDLASYSYNEQFFGPGTRLTVL.